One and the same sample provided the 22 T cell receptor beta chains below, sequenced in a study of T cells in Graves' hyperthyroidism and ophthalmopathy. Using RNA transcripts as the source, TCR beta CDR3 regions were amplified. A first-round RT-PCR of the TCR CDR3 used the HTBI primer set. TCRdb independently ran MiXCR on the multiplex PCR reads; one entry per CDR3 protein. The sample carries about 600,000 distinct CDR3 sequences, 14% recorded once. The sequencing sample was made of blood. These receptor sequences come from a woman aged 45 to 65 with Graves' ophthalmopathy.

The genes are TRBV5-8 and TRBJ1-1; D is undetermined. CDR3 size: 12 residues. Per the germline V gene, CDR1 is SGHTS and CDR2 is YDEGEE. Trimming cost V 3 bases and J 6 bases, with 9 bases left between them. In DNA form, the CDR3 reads TGTGCCAGCAGCTGGGGAGGCGCTGAAGCTTTCTTT. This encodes CASSWGGAEAFF.

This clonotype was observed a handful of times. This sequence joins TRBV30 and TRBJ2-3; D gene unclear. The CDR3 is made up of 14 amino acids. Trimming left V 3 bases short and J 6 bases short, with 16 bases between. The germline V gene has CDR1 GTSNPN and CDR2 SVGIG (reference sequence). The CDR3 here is CAWSPEVLTDTQYF. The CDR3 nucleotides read TGTGCCTGGAGCCCGGAAGTTTTAACTGATACGCAGTATTTT.

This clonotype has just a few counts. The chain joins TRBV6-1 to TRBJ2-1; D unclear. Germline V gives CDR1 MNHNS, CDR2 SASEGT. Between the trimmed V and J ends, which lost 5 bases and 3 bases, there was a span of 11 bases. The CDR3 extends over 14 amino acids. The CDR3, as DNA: TGTGCCAGCAGTTCCTTTGATATCTACAATGAGCAGTTCTTC. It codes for CASSSFDIYNEQFF.

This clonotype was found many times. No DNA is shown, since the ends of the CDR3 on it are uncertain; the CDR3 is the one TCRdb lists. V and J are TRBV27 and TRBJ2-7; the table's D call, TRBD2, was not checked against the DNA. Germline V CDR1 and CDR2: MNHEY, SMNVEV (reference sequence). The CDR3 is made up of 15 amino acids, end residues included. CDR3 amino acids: CASSLSLRDGSEQYF.

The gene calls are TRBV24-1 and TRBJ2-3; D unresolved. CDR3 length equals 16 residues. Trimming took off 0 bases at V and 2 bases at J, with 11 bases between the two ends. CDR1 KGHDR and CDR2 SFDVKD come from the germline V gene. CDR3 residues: CATSDLLGGPTDTQYF. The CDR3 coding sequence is TGTGCCACCAGTGATTTGCTGGGTGGACCCACAGATACGCAGTATTTT.

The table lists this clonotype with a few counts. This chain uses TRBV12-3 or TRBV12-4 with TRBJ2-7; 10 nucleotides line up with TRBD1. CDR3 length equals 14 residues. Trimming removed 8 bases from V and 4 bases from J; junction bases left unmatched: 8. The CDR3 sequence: CASPRDRGLYEQYF. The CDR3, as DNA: TGTGCCAGCCCCCGGGACAGGGGATTGTACGAGCAGTACTTC.

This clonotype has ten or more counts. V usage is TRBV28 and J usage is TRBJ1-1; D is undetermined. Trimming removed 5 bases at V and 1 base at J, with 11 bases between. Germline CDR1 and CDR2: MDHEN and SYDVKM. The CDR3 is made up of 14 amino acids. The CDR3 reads CASSPYLANTEAFF. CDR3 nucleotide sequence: TGTGCCAGCAGTCCTTACCTGGCGAACACTGAAGCTTTCTTT.

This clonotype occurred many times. DNA for the CDR3: TGTGCCAGCAGTTCTCATAGACCCTCCGGTGAGCAGTTCTTC. Amino acids: CASSSHRPSGEQFF. The chain links TRBV28 to TRBJ2-1; D gene unclear. Trimming shortened V by 4 bases and J by 9 bases, and 16 bases separated the two germline ends. The CDR3 is made up of 14 amino acids. CDR1 is MDHEN, CDR2 SYDVKM, per germline.

In DNA form, the CDR3 reads TGTGCCAGCAACCAGGGTTTTGGCTACACCTTC. Translation: CASNQGFGYTF. The rearrangement joins TRBV6-1 to TRBJ1-2; weak D call: TRBD1 (5 bases). The V gene's germline CDR1 is MNHNS and CDR2 SASEGT. The CDR3 has 11 amino acids. V was shortened by 7 bases and J by 7 bases, with 10 bases between the two germline ends.

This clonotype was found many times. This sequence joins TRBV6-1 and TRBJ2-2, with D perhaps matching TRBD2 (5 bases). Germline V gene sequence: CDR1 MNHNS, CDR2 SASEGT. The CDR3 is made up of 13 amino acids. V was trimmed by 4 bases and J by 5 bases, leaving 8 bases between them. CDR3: CASSAPGTGELFF. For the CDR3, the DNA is TGTGCCAGCAGTGCCCCGGGGACCGGGGAGCTGTTTTTT.

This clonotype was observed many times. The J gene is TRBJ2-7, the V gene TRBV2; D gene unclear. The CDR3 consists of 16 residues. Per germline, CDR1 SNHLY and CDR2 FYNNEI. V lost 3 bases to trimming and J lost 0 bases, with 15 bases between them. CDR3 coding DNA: TGTGCCAGCAGTGACTACTCGGGCAGGCTCTCCTACGAGCAGTACTTC. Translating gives CASSDYSGRLSYEQYF. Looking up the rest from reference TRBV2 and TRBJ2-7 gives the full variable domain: EPEVTQTPSHQVTQMGQEVILRCVPISNHLYFYWYRQILGQKVEFLVSFYNNEISEKSEIFDDQFSVERPDGSNFTLKIRSTKLEDSAMYFCASSDYSGRLSYEQYFGPGTRLTVT.

CDR3: CASRQGAAGANVLTF. The DNA for the CDR3 is TGCGCCAGCCGACAGGGGGCCGCTGGGGCCAACGTCCTGACTTTC. The J gene is TRBJ2-6, the V gene TRBV4-1, with 10 bases lining up with TRBD1. The CDR3 is made up of 15 amino acids. Germline CDR1 is MGHRA and CDR2 is YSYEKL. Unmatched junction bases numbered 3, after V lost 8 bases and J lost 2 bases.

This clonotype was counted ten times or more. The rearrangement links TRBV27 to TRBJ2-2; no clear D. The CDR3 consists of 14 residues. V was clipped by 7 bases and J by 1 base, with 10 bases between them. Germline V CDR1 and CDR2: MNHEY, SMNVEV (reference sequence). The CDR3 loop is CASIIQLNTGELFF. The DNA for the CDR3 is TGTGCCAGCATTATTCAGCTGAACACCGGGGAGCTGTTTTTT.

The CDR3 region is CSARDKTGESQPQHF. The CDR3 DNA is TGCAGTGCTAGAGATAAGACAGGGGAAAGTCAGCCCCAGCATTTT. J is TRBJ1-5 and V is TRBV20-1; TRBD1 matches at 8 bases. The V segment lost 0 bases and the J segment 6 bases; nucleotides outside the gene matches: 7. CDR1 DFQATT and CDR2 SNEGSKA come from the germline V gene (reference sequence). This CDR3 comprises 15 residues.

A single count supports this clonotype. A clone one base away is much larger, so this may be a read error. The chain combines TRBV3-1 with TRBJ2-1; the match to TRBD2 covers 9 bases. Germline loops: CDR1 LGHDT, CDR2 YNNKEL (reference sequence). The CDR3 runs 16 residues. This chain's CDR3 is CAGSQTSGPTWNEQFF. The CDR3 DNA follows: TGTGCCGGCAGCCAAACTAGCGGGCCCACTTGGAATGAGCAGTTCTTC.

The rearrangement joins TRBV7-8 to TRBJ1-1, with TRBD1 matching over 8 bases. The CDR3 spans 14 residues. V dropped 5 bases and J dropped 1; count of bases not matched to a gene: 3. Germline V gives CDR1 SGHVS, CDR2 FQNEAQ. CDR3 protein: CASSMTGENTEAFF. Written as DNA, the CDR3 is TGTGCCAGCAGCATGACAGGGGAGAACACTGAAGCTTTCTTT.

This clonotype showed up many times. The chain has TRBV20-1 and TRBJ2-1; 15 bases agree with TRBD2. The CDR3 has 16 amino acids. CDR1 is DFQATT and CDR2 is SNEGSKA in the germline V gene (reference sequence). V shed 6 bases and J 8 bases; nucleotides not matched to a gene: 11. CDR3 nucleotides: TGCAGTGCCATACCCGCGGGACTAGCGGGAGGTTATGAGCAGTTCTTC. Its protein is CSAIPAGLAGGYEQFF.

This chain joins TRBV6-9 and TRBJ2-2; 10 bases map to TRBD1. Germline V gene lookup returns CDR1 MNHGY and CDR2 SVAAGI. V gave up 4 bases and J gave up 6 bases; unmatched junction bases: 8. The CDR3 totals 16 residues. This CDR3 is CASSSTGTGDAGELFF. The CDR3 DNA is TGTGCCAGCAGTTCTACCGGGACAGGGGACGCCGGGGAGCTGTTTTTT.

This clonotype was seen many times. The CDR3 region is CASGGLAGGYNEQFF. In DNA form, the CDR3 reads TGTGCCAGCGGGGGACTAGCGGGAGGGTACAATGAGCAGTTCTTC. The genes are TRBV19 and TRBJ2-1, with TRBD2 identical over 16 bases. The CDR3 sequence is 15 residues long. Germline-derived CDR1 and CDR2 are LNHDA and SQIVND (reference sequence). Trimming cost V 9 bases and J 4 bases; bases outside gene matches: 3.

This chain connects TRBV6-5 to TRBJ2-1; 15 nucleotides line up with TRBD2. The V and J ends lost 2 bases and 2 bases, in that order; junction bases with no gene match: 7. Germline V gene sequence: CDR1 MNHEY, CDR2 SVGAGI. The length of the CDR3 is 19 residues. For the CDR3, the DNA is TGTGCCAGCAGTTACCTGGGACTAGCGGGAGGATTGCCCTACAATGAGCAGTTCTTC. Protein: CASSYLGLAGGLPYNEQFF.

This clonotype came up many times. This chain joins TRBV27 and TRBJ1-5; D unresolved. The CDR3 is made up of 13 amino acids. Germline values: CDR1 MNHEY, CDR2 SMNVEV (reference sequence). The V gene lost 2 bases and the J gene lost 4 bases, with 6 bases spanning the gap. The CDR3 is CASSLTTNQPQHF. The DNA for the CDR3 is TGTGCCAGCAGTTTAACCACAAATCAGCCCCAGCATTTT.

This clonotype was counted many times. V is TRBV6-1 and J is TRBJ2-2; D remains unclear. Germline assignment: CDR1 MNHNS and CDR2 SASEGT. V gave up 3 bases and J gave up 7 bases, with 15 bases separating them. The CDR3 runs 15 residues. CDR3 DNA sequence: TGTGCCAGCAGTGATCCCAGCCGCCTAGTCGGGGAGCTGTTTTTT. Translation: CASSDPSRLVGELFF.